Sequencing of this T cell receptor beta chain was carried out in a study of patients and donors after allogeneic stem cell transplantation. This clonotype appeared a few times. Each CDR3 protein gets one entry after TCRdb re-called the RT-PCR reads with MiXCR. The sample carries 150,000 to 200,000 distinct CDR3 sequences, 30% recorded once. Sequenced material: blood, either unsorted or a sorted T cell fraction (not recorded which). This receptor was taken from a human donor who was either an allogeneic HSCT recipient or a stem cell or donor lymphocyte infusion donor (not recorded which). It is not recorded whose cells these are; they may come from a transplant donor.

The CDR3 loop is CASSLTSSTDTQYF. The CDR3 DNA reads as TGTGCCAGCAGCTTAACTAGTAGCACAGATACGCAGTATTTT. This chain links TRBV7-3 with TRBJ2-3; D not resolved. Trimming cost V 0 bases and J 0 bases, with 4 bases left between them. This CDR3 spans 14 amino acids. Germline V gives CDR1 SGHTA, CDR2 FQGTGA. The full variable domain, its missing parts supplied by reference TRBV7-3 and TRBJ2-3, is GAGVSQTPSNKVTEKGKYVELRCDPISGHTALYWYRQSLGQGPEFLIYFQGTGAADDSGLPNDRFFAVRPEGSVSTLKIQRTERGDSAVYLCASSLTSSTDTQYFGPGTRLTVL.